In this sample, the clone carrying this T cell receptor (beta chain) turned up many times. Germline V gives CDR1 SNHLY, CDR2 FYNNEI. With 6 bases removed from V and 3 bases from J, the gap between germline ends came to 11 bases. This CDR3 has 14 amino acids. These data are taken from a study of T cells in Graves' hyperthyroidism and ophthalmopathy. Amplified regions were TCR beta CDR3 sequences from RNA transcripts. The TCR CDR3 first-round RT-PCR relied on the HTBI primer set. TCRdb reprocessed the multiplex PCR reads with MiXCR, giving one entry per CDR3 protein. The sample carries a few hundred thousand distinct CDR3 sequences, 15% to 18% recorded once.

The sequenced sample consisted of blood. This chain joins TRBV2 and TRBJ1-4; the D gene is possibly TRBD1 (6 bases). The TCR sequence derives from a woman in her twenties or thirties with Graves' hyperthyroidism. Here the CDR3 reads CASRTGQANEKLFF. The DNA for the CDR3 is TGTGCCAGCAGAACAGGGCAAGCTAATGAAAAACTGTTTTTT.